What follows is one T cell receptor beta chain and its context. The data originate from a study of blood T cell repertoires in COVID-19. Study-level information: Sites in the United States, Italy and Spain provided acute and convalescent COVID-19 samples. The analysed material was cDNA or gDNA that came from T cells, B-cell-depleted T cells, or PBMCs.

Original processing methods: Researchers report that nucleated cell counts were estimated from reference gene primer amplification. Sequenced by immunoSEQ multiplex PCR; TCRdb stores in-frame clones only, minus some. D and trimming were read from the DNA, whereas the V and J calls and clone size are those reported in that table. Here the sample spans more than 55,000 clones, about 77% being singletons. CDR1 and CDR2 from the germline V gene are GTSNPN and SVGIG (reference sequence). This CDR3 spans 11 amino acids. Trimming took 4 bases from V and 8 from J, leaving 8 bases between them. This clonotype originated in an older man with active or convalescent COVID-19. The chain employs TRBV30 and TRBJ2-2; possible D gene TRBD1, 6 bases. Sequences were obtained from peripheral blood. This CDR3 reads CAWNRAGELFF. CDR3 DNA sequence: TGTGCCTGGAACAGGGCTGGGGAGCTGTTTTTT.